Following are 5 T cell receptor beta chains from one sample sequenced in a study of T cells after yellow fever vaccination. Each CDR3 protein gets one entry after TCRdb re-called the 5' RACE reads with MiXCR. The sample lists about 13,000 distinct CDR3 sequences, 4.5% to 6% occurring once. Sequenced material: PBMCs, either bulk or a sorted T-cell subset (CD4+, CD8+, memory, or dextramer-sorted; not recorded which), taken 45 days after the yellow fever booster vaccination. The receptors were sampled from a man aged 25 to 40 who received the YFV17D yellow fever vaccine.

This clonotype was recorded many times. The rearrangement links TRBV7-2 to TRBJ2-7; D is unresolved. V gave up 1 base and J gave up 0 bases, with 7 bases separating them. CDR3 length: 14 amino acids. Germline values: CDR1 SGHTA, CDR2 FQGNSA. CDR3 amino acids: CASSLVRSSYEQYF. The CDR3 nucleotides read TGTGCCAGCAGCTTAGTCCGTTCCTCCTACGAGCAGTACTTC.

This clonotype was seen ten or more times. V is TRBV4-3 and J is TRBJ1-6; D is perhaps TRBD1 (5 bases). This CDR3 is 16 amino acids long. Germline CDR1 and CDR2: LGHNA and YSLEER. The ends were cut back, 1 base at V and 3 bases at J, with 10 bases in the middle. CDR3 DNA: TGCGCCAGCAGCCAAGTGGGGACCGGCTATAATTCACCCCTCCACTTT. Residues: CASSQVGTGYNSPLHF.

This clonotype is labeled as medium-sized. The chain has TRBV5-4 and TRBJ1-5; D possibly corresponds to TRBD1 (5 bases). The V and J ends lost 0 bases and 4 bases respectively, with 11 bases between them. This CDR3 has 15 amino acids. Germline V gene lookup returns CDR1 SGHNT and CDR2 YYREEE (reference sequence). CDR3 loop: CASSLGTEGNQPQHF. CDR3 sequence (DNA): TGTGCCAGCAGCTTGGGGACGGAGGGGAATCAGCCCCAGCATTTT.

This clonotype was observed many times. The genes are TRBV27 and TRBJ2-1, with 9 bases that match TRBD2. Germline CDR1 is MNHEY and CDR2 is SMNVEV (reference sequence). V lost 4 bases and J lost 3; bases outside the gene matches: 4. This CDR3 comprises 15 residues. DNA for the CDR3: TGTGCCAGCAGTTATAGCGGGAGACTCTACAATGAGCAGTTCTTC. This translates into CASSYSGRLYNEQFF.

This clonotype was recorded at least ten times. The chain joins TRBV6-2 or TRBV6-3 to TRBJ2-1; TRBD1 matches at 7 bases. The V segment lost 6 bases and the J segment 6 bases; nucleotides outside the gene matches: 11. Looked up from germline, CDR1 is MNHEY and CDR2 is SVGEGT. The CDR3 loop spans 15 amino acids. The CDR3 loop is CASRRSWDRGNEQFF. The DNA for the CDR3 is TGTGCCAGCAGAAGATCCTGGGACAGAGGCAATGAGCAGTTCTTC.